This paragraph reports one T cell receptor beta chain. As processed by the authors: The assay estimated nucleated cells by amplifying reference gene primers. Profiling relied on immunoSEQ multiplex PCR, and the TCRdb table lists in-frame clones only, not all of them. That table gives V, J and clone size, and the DNA gave D and trimming. The table includes 68,000 or so clones, roughly 91% detected once. This entry comes from a study of blood T cell repertoires in COVID-19. Study context: COVID-19 samples from acute and convalescent phases originated in the United States, Italy and Spain. PBMCs, B-cell-depleted T cells, or T cells provided the cDNA or gDNA that made up the material.

This TCR came from a man aged 50-59 years with active COVID-19. Sequencing was done on a sample of peripheral blood.

CDR3 residues: CASSFSSQETQYF. DNA of the CDR3: TGTGCCAGCAGTTTTTCGTCCCAAGAGACCCAGTACTTC. The chain joins TRBV12-3 or TRBV12-4 to TRBJ2-5; D gene ambiguous. The V gene lost 3 bases and the J gene lost 1 base, with 6 bases spanning the gap. The CDR3 is 13 amino acids.